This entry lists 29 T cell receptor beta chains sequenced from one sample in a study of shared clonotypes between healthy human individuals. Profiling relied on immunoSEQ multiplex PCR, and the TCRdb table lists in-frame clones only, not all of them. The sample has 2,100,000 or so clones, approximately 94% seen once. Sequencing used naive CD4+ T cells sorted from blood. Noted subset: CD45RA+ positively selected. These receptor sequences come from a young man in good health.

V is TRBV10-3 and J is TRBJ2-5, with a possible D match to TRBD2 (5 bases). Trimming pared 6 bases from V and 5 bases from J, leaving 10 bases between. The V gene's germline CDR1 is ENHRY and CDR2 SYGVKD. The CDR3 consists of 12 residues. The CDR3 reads CAISRGAETQYF. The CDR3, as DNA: TGTGCCATCAGCCGGGGAGCGGAGACCCAGTACTTC.

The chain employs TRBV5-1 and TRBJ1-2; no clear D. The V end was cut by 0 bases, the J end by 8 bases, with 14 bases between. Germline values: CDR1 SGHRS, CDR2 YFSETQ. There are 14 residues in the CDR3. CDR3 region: CASSLAGQDMGYTF. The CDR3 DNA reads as TGCGCCAGCAGCTTGGCCGGCCAGGATATGGGCTACACCTTC.

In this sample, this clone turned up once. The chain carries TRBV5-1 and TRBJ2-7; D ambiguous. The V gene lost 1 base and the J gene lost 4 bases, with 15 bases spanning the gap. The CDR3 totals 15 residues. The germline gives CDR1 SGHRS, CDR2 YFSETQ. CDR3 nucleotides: TGCGCCAGCAGCTTGCCAGCCCGATCAGCTTACGAGCAGTACTTC. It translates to CASSLPARSAYEQYF.

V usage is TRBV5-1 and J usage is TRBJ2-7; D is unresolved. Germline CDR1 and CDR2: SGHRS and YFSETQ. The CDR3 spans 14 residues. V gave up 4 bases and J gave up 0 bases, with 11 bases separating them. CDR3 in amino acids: CASSVSVPSYEQYF. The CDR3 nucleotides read TGCGCCAGCAGCGTATCAGTCCCCTCCTACGAGCAGTACTTC.

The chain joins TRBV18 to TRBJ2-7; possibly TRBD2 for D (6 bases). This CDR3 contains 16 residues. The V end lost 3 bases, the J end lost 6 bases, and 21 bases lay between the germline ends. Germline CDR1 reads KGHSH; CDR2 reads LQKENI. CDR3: CASSPIGPGPGSEQYF. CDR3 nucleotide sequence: TGTGCCAGCTCACCTATCGGACCGGGCCCCGGGAGCGAGCAGTACTTC.

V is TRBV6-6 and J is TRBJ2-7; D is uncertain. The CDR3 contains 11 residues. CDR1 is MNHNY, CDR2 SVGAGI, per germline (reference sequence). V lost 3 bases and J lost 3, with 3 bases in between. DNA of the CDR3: TGTGCCAGCAGTTATTTCTACGAGCAGTACTTC. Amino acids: CASSYFYEQYF.

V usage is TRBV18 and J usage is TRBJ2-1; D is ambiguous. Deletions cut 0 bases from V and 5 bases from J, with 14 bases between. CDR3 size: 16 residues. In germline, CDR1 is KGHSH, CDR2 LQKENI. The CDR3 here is CASSPPVRNTDNEQFF. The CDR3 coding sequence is TGTGCCAGCTCACCACCGGTCCGGAATACCGACAATGAGCAGTTCTTC.

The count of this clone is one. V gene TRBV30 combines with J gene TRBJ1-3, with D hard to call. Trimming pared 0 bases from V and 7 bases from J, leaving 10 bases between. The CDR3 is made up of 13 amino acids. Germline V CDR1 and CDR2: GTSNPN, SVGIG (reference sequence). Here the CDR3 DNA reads TGTGCCTGGAGTGTACTTTTCGGTAACACCATATATTTT. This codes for CAWSVLFGNTIYF.

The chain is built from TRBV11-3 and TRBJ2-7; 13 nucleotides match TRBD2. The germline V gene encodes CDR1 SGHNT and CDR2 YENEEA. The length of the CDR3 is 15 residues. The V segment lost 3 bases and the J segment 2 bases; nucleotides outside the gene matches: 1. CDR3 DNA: TGTGCCAGCAGCTTGGGACTAGCGGGACCCTACGAGCAGTACTTC. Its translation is CASSLGLAGPYEQYF.

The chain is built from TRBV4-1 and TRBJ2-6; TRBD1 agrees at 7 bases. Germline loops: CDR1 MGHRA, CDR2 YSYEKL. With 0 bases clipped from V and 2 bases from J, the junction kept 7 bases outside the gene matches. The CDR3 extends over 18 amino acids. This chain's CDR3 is CASSQETGEWAGANVLTF. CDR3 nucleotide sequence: TGCGCCAGCAGCCAAGAAACAGGGGAATGGGCTGGGGCCAACGTCCTGACTTTC.

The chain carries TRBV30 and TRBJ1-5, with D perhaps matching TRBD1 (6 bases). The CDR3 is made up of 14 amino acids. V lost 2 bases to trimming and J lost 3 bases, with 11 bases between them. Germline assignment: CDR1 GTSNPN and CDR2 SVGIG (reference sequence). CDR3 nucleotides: TGTGCCTGGAGTCAGAAGGGGGTCAATCAGCCCCAGCATTTT. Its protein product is CAWSQKGVNQPQHF.

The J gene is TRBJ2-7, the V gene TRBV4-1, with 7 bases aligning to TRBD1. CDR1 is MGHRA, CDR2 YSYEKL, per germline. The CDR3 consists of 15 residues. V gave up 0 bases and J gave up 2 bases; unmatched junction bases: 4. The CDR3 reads CASSQDPGQPYEQYF. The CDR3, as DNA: TGCGCCAGCAGCCAAGATCCGGGACAGCCCTACGAGCAGTACTTC.

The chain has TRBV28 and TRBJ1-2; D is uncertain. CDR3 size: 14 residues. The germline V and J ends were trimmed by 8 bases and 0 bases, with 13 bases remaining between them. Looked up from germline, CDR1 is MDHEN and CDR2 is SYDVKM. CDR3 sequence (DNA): TGTGCCAGCTGGATCGGAGAAGCTAACTATGGCTACACCTTC. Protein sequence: CASWIGEANYGYTF.

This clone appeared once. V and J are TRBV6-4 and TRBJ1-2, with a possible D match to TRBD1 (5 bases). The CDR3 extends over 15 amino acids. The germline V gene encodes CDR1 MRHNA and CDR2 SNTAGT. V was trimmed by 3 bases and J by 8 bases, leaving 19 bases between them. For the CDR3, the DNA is TGTGCCAGCAGTGAGCCCGGGACCGCCGGGCGAGGCTACACCTTC. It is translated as CASSEPGTAGRGYTF.

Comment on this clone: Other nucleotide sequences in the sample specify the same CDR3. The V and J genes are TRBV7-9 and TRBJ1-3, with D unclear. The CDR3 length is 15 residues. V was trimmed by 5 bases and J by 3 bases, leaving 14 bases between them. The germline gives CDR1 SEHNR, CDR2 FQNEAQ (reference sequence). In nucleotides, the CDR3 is TGTGCCAGCAGCAGGACGGGTGTCAGTGGAAACACCATATATTTT. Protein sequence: CASSRTGVSGNTIYF. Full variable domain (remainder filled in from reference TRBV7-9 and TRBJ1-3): DTGVSQNPRHKITKRGQNVTFRCDPISEHNRLYWYRQTLGQGPEFLTYFQNEAQLEKSRLLSDRFSAERPKGSFSTLEIQRTEQGDSAMYLCASSRTGVSGNTIYFGEGSWLTVV.

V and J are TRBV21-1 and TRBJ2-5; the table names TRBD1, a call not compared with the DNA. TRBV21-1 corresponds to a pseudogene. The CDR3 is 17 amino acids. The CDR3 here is CASSPKILGQPTGTQYF. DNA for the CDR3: TGTGCCAGCAGCCCTAAGATTTTGGGACAGCCTACCGGGACCCAGTACTTC.

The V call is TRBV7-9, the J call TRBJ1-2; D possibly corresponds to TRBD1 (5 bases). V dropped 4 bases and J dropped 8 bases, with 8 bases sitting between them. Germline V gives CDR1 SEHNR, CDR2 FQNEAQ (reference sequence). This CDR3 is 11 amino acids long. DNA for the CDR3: TGTGCCAGCAGCTCAGGGATGGGCTACACCTTC. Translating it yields CASSSGMGYTF.

The DNA for the CDR3 is TGCGCCAGCAGCTTGGTGGCGACAGGGCAAACTGAAGCTTTCTTT. The encoded protein is CASSLVATGQTEAFF. The V gene is TRBV5-1, the J gene TRBJ1-1; 7 bases fit TRBD1. Germline CDR1 SGHRS, CDR2 YFSETQ. The length of the CDR3 is 15 residues. Trimming took 0 bases from V and 5 from J; bases not matched to a gene: 7.

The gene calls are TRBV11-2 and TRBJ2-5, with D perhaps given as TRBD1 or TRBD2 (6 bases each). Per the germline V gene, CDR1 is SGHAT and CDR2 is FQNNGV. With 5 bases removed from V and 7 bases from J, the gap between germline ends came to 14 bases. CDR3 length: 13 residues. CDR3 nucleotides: TGTGCCAGCAGCCCGTGGGGGGCCGGGACCCAGTACTTC. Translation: CASSPWGAGTQYF.

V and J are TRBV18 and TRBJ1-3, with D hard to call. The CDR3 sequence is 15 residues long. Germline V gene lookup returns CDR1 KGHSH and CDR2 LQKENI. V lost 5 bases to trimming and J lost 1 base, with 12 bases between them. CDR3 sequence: CASSSGVLSGNTIYF. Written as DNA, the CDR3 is TGTGCCAGCTCATCCGGGGTCTTATCTGGAAACACCATATATTTT.

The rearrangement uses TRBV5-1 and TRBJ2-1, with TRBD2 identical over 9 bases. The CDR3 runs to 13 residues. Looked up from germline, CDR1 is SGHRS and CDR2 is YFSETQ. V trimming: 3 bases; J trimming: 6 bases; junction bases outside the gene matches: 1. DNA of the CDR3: TGCGCCAGCAGCTCGCGGGAGGGCAATGAGCAGTTCTTC. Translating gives CASSSREGNEQFF.

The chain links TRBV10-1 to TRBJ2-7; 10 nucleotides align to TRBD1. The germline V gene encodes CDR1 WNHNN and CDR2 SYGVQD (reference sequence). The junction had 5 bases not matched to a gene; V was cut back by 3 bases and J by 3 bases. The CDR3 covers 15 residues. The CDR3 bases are TGCGCCAGCAGTGATAAGGGACAGGGGAACTACGAGCAGTACTTC. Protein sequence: CASSDKGQGNYEQYF.

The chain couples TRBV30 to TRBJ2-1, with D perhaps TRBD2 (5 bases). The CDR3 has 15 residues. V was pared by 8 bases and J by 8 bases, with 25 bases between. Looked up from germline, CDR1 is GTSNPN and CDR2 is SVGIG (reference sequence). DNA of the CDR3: TGTGCCCGAGCGTCCGGACTCTCCGGTGGGGATGAGCAGTTCTTC. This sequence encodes CARASGLSGGDEQFF.

The CDR3 here is CAYSTDFYNEQFF. The CDR3 DNA reads TGTGCCTACTCGACAGATTTCTACAATGAGCAGTTCTTC. The chain combines TRBV30 with TRBJ2-1, with D maybe TRBD1 (5 bases). The CDR3 extends over 13 amino acids. The V gene lost 7 bases and the J gene lost 3 bases, with 13 bases spanning the gap. The germline gives CDR1 GTSNPN, CDR2 SVGIG (reference sequence).

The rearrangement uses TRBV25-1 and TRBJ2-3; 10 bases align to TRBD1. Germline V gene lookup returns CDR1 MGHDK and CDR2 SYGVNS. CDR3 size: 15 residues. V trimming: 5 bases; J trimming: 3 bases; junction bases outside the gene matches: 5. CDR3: CASSNPGQGTDTQYF. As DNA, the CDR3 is TGTGCCAGCAGTAATCCGGGACAGGGGACAGATACGCAGTATTTT.

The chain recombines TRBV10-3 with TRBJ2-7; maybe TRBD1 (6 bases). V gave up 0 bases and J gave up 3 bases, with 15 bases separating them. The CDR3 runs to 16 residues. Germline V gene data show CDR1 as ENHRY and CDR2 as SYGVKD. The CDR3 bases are TGTGCCATCAGTGAGTCTAGGGGGACCAAACGCTACGAGCAGTACTTC. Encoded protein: CAISESRGTKRYEQYF.

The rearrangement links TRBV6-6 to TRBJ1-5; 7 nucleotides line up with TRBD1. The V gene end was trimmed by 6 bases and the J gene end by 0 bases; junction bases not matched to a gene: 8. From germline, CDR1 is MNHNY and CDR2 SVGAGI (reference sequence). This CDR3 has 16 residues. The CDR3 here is CASRVQTGPSNQPQHF. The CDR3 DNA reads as TGTGCCAGCAGAGTGCAGACAGGGCCTAGCAATCAGCCCCAGCATTTT.

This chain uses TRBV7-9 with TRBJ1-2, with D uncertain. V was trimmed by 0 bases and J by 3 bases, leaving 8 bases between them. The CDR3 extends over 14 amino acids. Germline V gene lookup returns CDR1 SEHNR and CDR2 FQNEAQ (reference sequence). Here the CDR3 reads CASSLAEGDYGYTF. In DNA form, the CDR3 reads TGTGCCAGCAGCTTAGCCGAGGGCGACTATGGCTACACCTTC.

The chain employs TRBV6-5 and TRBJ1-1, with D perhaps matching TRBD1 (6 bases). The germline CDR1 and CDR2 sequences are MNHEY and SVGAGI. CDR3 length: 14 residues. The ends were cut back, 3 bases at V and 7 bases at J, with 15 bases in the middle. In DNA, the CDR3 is TGTGCCAGCAGTTATAGGGGGGAATGGAATGAAGCTTTCTTT. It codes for CASSYRGEWNEAFF.